This T cell receptor beta chain derives from a study of graft-versus-host responses after intestinal transplantation (dated by TCRdb to about 2021). Notes on the research overall: Multivisceral, liver-intestinal, or isolated intestinal transplants were received by the recipients. Every recipient was given anti-thymocyte globulin induction, followed by roughly 3 years of maintenance tacrolimus and steroids. Graft-versus-host and host-versus-graft alloreactive T cell clones were tracked in the graft, circulation and bone marrow after intestinal transplantation using bulk TCR-beta CDR3 sequencing. Alloreactive clones were identified by sequencing pre-transplant mixed lymphocyte reaction products and comparing them with unstimulated pre-transplant donor and recipient T cells. Of the 20 to 25 intestinal transplant recipients enrolled in the cohort, one of whom was a retransplant, a few patients without pretransplant specimens were excluded. Donor T cell macrochimerism was defined as a peak of at least 4% donor T cells among recipient peripheral blood mononuclear cells. Instead of going to the commercial service, samples from a few later patients were sequenced in-house on an Illumina MiSeq and processed with MiXCR. What the study reported, not specific to this receptor: GvH clones were detected in recipient bone marrow, and some of these GvH clones were observed earlier in ileal mucosa or blood, consistent with an intestinal mucosal origin. The conclusions were limited by the relatively low number and heterogeneity of the intestinal transplant patients. In patients with donor T cell macrochimerism, the allografts had high GvH to HvG T cell clonal ratios. Early after transplant, peak levels of circulating GvH clones were found to be associated with declines in HvG clones.

Taken from the germline V gene, the CDR1 and CDR2 loops are MDHEN and SYDVKM. From the cysteine up to the phenylalanine, the CDR3 has a length of 15 residues. This entry keeps only the CDR3 DNA: 45 bases, framed from base 1. V and J are trimmed by 4 bases and 3 bases, and the gene matches miss 6 bases of the junction. As regards this clone: It has no known antigen specificity. No much larger clone exists at a distance of one base, and base qualities are not known.

To isolate intraepithelial and lamina propria lymphocytes from graft specimens, dithiothreitol, EDTA incubations and collagenase D digestion were used. Serial intestinal graft biopsy specimens collected up to 600 days after transplant underwent bulk TCR-beta sequencing. Receptor libraries were prepared by the immunoSEQ multiplex PCR assay. Adaptive Biotechnologies carried out high-throughput TCR-beta CDR3 sequencing of genomic DNA for most patients. Turning to the authors' computational methods: Adaptive's ImmunoSEQ software was the source of the TCR sequencing data for fewer than 20 patients, while a few other patients were processed with MiXCR and VDJtools. CDR3 nucleotide sequences shared between donor and recipient were removed because their origin could not be assigned. Alloreactive clones required at least 2-fold expansion over unstimulated cells and minimum CFSE-low frequency of 0.002% (template counts) or 0.001% (read counts). Clones detected in sequenced pre-transplant spleen, lymph node, or MLR CFSE-low populations of the donor or recipient were defined as mappable. The cumulative frequency of alloreactive clones was calculated as a percentage of all sequences, weighted by copy number. TCRdb provides this immuneACCESS table in a form limited to in-frame rearrangements. Some clones are lacking; in checked studies, under half of them reflect an unresolved V gene, and why the rest are absent is not known. V and J calls and clone size are those listed in that table; D and trimming were worked out from the DNA. This sample gives roughly 11,000 clones in total; roughly 76% of them show up just once. 9% to 10% of the sample rests with the top ten.

Here the sequenced sample was ileum tissue, taken 23 days after intestinal transplant. The clonotype comes from a human patient who received an intestinal transplant, so some T cells may come from the graft donor. The chain was built from TRBV28 and TRBJ1-5; TRBD1 lines up with 7 middle nucleotides. The CDR3 protein is CASSSRDRANQPQHF. The DNA sequence is TGTGCCAGCAGTTCTCGTGACAGGGCCAATCAGCCCCAGCATTTT.